This TCR beta chain was sequenced during a study of blood T cell repertoires in COVID-19. In the study overall: Samples came from the United States, Italy and Spain, spanning acute and convalescent COVID-19.

Under the authors' procedure: From reference gene primer amplification, estimates of nucleated cell counts were derived. Sequenced by immunoSEQ multiplex PCR; TCRdb stores in-frame clones only, minus some. V, J and clone size derive from that table, while D and trimming were established from the DNA sequence. The sample yields under 30,000 clones, 92% seen once. The sequence came from a man in his fifties with active COVID-19. Sequencing used peripheral blood.

CDR3 in amino acids: CASSLRQTGESSGANVLTF. The CDR3 DNA sequence: TGTGCCAGCAGTTTACGCCAGACAGGGGAGAGCTCTGGGGCCAACGTCCTGACTTTC. The chain is built from TRBV27 and TRBJ2-6; 8 positions agree with TRBD1. V shed 2 bases and J 0 bases; nucleotides not matched to a gene: 9. Germline CDR1 MNHEY, CDR2 SMNVEV (reference sequence). This CDR3 has 19 residues. The full variable domain, in which reference TRBV27 and TRBJ2-6 provide the parts outside the CDR3, is EAQVTQNPRYLITVTGKKLTVTCSQNMNHEYMSWYRQDPGLGLRQIYYSMNVEVTDKGDVPEGYKVSRKEKRNFPLILESPSPNQTSLYFCASSLRQTGESSGANVLTFGAGSRLTVL.